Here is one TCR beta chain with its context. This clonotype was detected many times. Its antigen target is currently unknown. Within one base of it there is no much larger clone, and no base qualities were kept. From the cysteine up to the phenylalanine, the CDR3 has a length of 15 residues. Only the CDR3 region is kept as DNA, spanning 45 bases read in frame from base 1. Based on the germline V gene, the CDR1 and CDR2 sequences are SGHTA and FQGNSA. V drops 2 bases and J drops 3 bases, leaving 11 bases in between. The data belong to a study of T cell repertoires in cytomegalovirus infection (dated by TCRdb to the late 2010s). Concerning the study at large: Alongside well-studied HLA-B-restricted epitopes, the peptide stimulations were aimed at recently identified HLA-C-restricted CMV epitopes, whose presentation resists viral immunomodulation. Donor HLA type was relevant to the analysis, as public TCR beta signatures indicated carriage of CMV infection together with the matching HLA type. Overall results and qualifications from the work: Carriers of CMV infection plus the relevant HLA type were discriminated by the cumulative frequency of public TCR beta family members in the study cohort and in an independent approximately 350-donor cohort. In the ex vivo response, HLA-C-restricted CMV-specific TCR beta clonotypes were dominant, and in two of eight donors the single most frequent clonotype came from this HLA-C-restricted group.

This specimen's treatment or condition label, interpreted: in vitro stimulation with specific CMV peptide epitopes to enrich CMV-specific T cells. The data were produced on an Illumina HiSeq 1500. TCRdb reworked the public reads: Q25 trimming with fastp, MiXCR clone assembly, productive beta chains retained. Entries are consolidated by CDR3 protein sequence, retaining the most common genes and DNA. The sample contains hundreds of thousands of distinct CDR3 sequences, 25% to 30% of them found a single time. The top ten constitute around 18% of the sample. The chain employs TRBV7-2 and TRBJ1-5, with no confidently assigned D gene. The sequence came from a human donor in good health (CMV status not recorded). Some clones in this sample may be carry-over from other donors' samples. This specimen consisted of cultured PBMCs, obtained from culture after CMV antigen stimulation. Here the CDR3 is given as CASSLWVDANQPQHF. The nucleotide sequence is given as TGTGCCAGCAGCTTATGGGTGGATGCCAATCAGCCCCAGCATTTT.